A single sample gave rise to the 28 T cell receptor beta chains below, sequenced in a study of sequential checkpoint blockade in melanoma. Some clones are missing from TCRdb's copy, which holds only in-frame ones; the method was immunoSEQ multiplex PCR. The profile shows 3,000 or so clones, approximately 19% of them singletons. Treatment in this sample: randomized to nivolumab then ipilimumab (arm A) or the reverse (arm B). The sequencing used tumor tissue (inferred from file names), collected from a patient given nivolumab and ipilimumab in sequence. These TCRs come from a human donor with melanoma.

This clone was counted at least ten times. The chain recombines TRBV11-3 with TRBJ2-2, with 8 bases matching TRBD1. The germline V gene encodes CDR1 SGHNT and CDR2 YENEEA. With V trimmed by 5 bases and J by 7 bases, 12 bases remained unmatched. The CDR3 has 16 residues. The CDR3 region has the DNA TGTGCCAGCAGCCTCGAGACAGGGGCGTGGGACGGGGAGCTGTTTTTT. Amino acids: CASSLETGAWDGELFF.

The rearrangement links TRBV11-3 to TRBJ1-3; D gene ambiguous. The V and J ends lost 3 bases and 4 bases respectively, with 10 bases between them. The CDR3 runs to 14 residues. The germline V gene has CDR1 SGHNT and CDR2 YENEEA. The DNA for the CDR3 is TGTGCCAGCAGCTTGGGGTCTCAGGGAAACACCATATATTTT. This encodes CASSLGSQGNTIYF.

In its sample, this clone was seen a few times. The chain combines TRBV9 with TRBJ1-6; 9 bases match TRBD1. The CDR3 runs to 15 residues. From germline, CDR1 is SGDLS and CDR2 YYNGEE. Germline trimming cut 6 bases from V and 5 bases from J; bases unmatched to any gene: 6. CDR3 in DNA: TGTGCCAGCACCCCCCGGGACAGGGATAATTCACCCCTCCACTTT. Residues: CASTPRDRDNSPLHF.

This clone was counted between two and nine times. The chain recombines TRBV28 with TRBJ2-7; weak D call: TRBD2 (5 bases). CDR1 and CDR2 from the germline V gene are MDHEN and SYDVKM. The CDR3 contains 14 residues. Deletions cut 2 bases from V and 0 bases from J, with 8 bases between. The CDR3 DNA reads TGTGCCAGCAGTTTACGCGGGCCCTCCTACGAGCAGTACGTC. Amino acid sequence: CASSLRGPSYEQYV.

CDR3 nucleotide sequence: TGCGCCAGCAGGGGACAGGGAAATGAAAAACTGTTTTTT. Protein: CASRGQGNEKLFF. The rearrangement uses TRBV23-1 and TRBJ1-4, with 9 bases identical to TRBD1. TRBV23-1 is an open reading frame whose function is uncertain. V gave up 6 bases and J gave up 5 bases; unmatched junction bases: 1. The length of the CDR3 is 13 residues.

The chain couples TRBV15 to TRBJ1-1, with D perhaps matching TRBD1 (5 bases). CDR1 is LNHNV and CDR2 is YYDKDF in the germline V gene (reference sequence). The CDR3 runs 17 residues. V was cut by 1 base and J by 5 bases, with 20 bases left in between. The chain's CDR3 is CATSRAYMTSGGTEAFF. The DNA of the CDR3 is TGTGCCACCAGCAGAGCTTATATGACCTCGGGGGGGACTGAAGCTTTCTTT. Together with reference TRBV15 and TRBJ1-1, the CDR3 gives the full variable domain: DAMVIQNPRYQVTQFGKPVTLSCSQTLNHNVMYWYQQKSSQAPKLLFHYYDKDFNNEADTPDNFQSRRPNTSFCFLDIRSPGLGDTAMYLCATSRAYMTSGGTEAFFGQGTRLTVV.

CDR3 protein: CASTPEHQRANYGYTF. The CDR3 DNA reads TGTGCCAGTACCCCAGAGCATCAGCGAGCTAACTATGGCTACACCTTC. The rearrangement uses TRBV19 and TRBJ1-2; D uncertain. Germline CDR1 reads LNHDA; CDR2 reads SQIVND (reference sequence). Between the trimmed V and J ends, which lost 7 bases and 0 bases, there was a span of 18 bases. The CDR3 has 16 amino acids.

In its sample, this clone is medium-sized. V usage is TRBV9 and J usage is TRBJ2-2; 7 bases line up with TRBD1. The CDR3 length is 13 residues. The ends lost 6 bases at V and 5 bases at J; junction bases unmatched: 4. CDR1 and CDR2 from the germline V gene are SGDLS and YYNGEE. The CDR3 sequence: CASTTRGTGELFF. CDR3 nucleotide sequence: TGTGCCAGCACTACCAGGGGGACCGGGGAGCTGTTTTTT.

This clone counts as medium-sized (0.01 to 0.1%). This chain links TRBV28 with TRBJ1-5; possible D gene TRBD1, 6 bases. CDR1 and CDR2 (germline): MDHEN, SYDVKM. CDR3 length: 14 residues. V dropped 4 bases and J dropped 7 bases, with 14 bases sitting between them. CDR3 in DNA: TGTGCCAGCAGTTATGGGGGGCTCGGGCAGCCCCAGCATTTT. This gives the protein CASSYGGLGQPQHF.

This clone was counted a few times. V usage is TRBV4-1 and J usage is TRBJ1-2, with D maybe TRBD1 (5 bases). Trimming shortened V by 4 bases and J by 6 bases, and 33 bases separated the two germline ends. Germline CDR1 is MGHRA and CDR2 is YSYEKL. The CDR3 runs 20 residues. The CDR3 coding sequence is TGCGCCAGCAGCCCGGATGGGCTCGGGGGAACGGGGGAGATCCTAAATGGCTACACCTTC. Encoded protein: CASSPDGLGGTGEILNGYTF.

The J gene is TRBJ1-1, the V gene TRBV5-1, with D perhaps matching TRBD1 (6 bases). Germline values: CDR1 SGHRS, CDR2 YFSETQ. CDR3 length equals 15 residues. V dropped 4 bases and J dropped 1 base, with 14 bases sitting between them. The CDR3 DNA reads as TGCGCCAGCAGCCTCCAACCGACAGGGAACACTGAAGCTTTCTTT. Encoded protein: CASSLQPTGNTEAFF.

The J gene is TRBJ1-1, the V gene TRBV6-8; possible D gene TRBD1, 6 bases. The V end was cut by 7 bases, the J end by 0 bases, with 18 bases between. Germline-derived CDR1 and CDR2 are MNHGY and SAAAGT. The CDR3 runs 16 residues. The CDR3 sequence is CASTDREPSLNTEAFF. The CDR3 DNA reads TGTGCCAGCACGGACAGAGAACCCTCCCTGAACACTGAAGCTTTCTTT.

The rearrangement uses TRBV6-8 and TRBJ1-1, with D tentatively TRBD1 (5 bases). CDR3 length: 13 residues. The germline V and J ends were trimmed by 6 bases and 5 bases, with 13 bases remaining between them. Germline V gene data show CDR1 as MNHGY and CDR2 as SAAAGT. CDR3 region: CASSETRGTEAFF. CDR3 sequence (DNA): TGTGCCAGCAGCGAGACGCGGGGGACTGAAGCTTTCTTT.

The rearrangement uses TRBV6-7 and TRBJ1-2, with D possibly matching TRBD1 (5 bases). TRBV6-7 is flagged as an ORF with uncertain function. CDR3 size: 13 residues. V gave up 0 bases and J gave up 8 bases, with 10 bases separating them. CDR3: CASSYSPGWGYTF. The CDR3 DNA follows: TGTGCCAGCAGTTACTCGCCAGGGTGGGGCTACACCTTC.

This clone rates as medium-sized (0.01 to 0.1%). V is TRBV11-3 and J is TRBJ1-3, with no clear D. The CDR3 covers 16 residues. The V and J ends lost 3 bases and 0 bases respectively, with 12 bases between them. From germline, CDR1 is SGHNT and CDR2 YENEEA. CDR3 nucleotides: TGTGCCAGCAGCTTTACCGCAAGCCCCTCTGGAAACACCATATATTTT. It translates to CASSFTASPSGNTIYF.

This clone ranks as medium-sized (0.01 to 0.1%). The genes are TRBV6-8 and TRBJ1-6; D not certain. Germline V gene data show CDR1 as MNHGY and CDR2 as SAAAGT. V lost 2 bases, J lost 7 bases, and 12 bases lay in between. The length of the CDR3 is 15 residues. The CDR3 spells CASSYKKAANSPLHF. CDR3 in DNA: TGTGCCAGCAGTTACAAAAAGGCAGCAAATTCACCCCTCCACTTT.

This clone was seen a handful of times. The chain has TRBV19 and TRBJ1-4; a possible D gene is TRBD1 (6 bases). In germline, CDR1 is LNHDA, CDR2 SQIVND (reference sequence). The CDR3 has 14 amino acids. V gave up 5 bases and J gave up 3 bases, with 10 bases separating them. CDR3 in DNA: TGTGCCAGTAGTGATAGGACAGCTAATGAAAAACTGTTTTTT. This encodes CASSDRTANEKLFF.

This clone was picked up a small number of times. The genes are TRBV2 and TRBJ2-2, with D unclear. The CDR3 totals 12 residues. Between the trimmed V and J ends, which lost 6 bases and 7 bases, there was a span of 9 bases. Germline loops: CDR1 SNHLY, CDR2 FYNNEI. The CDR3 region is CASSPFGGELFF. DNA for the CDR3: TGTGCCAGCAGCCCTTTCGGCGGGGAGCTGTTTTTT. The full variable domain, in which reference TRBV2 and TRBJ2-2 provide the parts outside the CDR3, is EPEVTQTPSHQVTQMGQEVILRCVPISNHLYFYWYRQILGQKVEFLVSFYNNEISEKSEIFDDQFSVERPDGSNFTLKIRSTKLEDSAMYFCASSPFGGELFFGEGSRLTVL.

The CDR3 is CASSEGQGRDQPQHF. The CDR3 DNA reads TGTGCCAGTAGTGAAGGACAGGGACGAGATCAGCCCCAGCATTTT. The rearrangement links TRBV19 to TRBJ1-5, with 8 positions matching TRBD1. The junction had 8 bases not matched to a gene; V was cut back by 5 bases and J by 5 bases. Germline assignment: CDR1 LNHDA and CDR2 SQIVND (reference sequence). This CDR3 spans 15 amino acids.

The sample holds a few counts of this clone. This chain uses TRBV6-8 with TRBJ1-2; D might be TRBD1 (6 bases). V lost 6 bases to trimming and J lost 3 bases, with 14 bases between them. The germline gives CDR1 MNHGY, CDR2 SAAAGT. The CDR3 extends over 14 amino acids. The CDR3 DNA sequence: TGTGCCAGCAGAGCGCAGGGGAGGGACTATGGCTACACCTTC. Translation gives CASRAQGRDYGYTF.

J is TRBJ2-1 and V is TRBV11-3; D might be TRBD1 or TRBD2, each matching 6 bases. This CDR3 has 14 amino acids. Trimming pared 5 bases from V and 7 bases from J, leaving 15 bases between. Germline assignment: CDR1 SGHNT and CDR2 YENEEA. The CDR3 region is CASSPIGGYNEQFF. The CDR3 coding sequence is TGTGCCAGCAGCCCCATAGGGGGGTATAATGAGCAGTTCTTC. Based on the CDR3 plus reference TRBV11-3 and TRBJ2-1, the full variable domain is EAGVVQSPRYKIIEKKQPVAFWCNPISGHNTLYWYLQNLGQGPELLIRYENEEAVDDSQLPKDRFSAERLKGVDSTLKIQPAELGDSAVYLCASSPIGGYNEQFFGPGTRLTVL.

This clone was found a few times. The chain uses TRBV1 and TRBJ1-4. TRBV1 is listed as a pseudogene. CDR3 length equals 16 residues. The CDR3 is CASSQEIPGLGEKLFF. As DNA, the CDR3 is TGCGCCAGCAGCCAAGAAATCCCTGGCCTCGGAGAAAAACTGTTTTTT.

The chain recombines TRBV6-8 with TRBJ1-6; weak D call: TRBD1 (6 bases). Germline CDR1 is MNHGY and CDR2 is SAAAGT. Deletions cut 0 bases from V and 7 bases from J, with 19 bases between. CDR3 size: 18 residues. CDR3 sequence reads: CASSYSSGGPTPNSPLHF. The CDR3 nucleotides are TGTGCCAGCAGTTACTCGAGCGGGGGGCCAACCCCAAATTCACCCCTCCACTTT.

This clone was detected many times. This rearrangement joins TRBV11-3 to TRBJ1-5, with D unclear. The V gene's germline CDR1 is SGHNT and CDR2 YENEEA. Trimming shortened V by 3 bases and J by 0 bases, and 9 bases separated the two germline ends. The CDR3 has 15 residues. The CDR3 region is CASSLAPYSNQPQHF. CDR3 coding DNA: TGTGCCAGCAGCTTGGCTCCTTATAGCAATCAGCCCCAGCATTTT.

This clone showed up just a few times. CDR3 DNA sequence: TGTGCCAGCTCACCCCACTTAGGGGGCCTTGACACCGGGGAGCTGTTTTTT. Amino acid sequence: CASSPHLGGLDTGELFF. V usage is TRBV18 and J usage is TRBJ2-2, with TRBD1 identical over 7 bases. The CDR3 runs 17 residues. Trimming cost V 3 bases and J 3 bases; bases outside gene matches: 10. Germline V gives CDR1 KGHSH, CDR2 LQKENI.

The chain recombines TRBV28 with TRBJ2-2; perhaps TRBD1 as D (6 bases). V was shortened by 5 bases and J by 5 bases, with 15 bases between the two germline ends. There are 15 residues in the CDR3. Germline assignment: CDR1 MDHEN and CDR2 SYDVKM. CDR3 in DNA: TGTGCCAGCAGTCCCCTCACCAGGGGAACCGGGGAGCTGTTTTTT. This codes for CASSPLTRGTGELFF.

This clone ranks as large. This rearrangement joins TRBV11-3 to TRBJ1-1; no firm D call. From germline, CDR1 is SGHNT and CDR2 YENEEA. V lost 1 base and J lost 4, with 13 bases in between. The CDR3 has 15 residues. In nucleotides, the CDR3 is TGTGCCAGCAGCTTAGTGGGGAGTGGATTCACTGAAGCTTTCTTT. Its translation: CASSLVGSGFTEAFF. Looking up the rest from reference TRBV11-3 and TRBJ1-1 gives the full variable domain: EAGVVQSPRYKIIEKKQPVAFWCNPISGHNTLYWYLQNLGQGPELLIRYENEEAVDDSQLPKDRFSAERLKGVDSTLKIQPAELGDSAVYLCASSLVGSGFTEAFFGQGTRLTVV.

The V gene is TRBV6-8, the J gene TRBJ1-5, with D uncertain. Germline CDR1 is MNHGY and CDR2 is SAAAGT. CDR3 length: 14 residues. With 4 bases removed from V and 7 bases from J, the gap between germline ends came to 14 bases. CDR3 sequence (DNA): TGTGCCAGCAGTTTTTGGAGGCCGGGGCAGCCCCAGCATTTT. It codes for CASSFWRPGQPQHF.